The rows below give T cell receptor beta chains drawn from one sample of a study of blood T cell repertoires in COVID-19. The repertoire was sequenced with immunoSEQ multiplex PCR; TCRdb's copy has only in-frame clones and lacks some. This sample carries roughly 120,000 clones, around 90% of them seen once, and the ten largest clones take 6.5% to 8.5%. The sequencing sample was made of peripheral blood. These receptors were collected from a human donor in a cohort sampled during active COVID-19. The conserved cysteine and the conserved F or W are not part of the CDR3 here. Clone size is stated in some rows and not others, as once, few, many or a class when expanded.

>12|TRBV20-1|TRBJ2-7|NA
SASRGLAGVEQY
>15|TRBV7-2|TRBJ2-3|NA
ASSNHLGRAGADTQY
>14|TRBV7-2|TRBJ1-3|NA
ASSIGTGFSGNTIY
>15|TRBV27|TRBJ2-1|NA
ASSLFSGGDSYNEQF
>12|TRBV3-1/TRBV3-2|TRBJ2-7|NA
ASSPGGISYEQY
>17|TRBV5-1|TRBJ2-4|once
ASSHNPGLAGENKNIQY
>13|TRBV19|TRBJ2-3|NA
ASSITAASTDTQY
>15|TRBV19|TRBJ1-1|NA
ASSIRPGQIPNTEAF
>13|TRBV11-2|TRBJ2-7|NA
ASSLRLAGSGEQY
>17|TRBV24-1|TRBJ2-3|NA
ATSRGDRTWSGSADTQY
>13|TRBV12-1|TRBJ2-7|NA
ASSLNRGASYEQY
>10|TRBV10-3|TRBJ1-1|NA
AIRAREAEAF
>13|TRBV19|TRBJ1-1|NA
ASSFWPMRRTEAF
>12|TRBV5-1|TRBJ2-2|NA
ASSLSQGTGELF
>17|TRBV6-1|TRBJ1-2|NA
ASSETFRGTGAGLGGYT